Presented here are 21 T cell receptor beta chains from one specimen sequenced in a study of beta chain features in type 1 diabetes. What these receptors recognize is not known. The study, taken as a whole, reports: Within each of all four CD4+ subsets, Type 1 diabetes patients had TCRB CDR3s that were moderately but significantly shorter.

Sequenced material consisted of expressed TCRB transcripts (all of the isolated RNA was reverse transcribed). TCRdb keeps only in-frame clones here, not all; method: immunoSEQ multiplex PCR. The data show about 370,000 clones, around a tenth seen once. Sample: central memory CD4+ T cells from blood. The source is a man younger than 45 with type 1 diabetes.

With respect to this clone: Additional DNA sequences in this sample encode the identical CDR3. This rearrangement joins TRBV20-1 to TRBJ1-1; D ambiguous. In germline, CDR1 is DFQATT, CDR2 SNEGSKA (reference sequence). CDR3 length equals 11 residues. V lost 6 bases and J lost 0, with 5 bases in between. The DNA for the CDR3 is TGCAGTGCAAGAATGAACACTGAAGCTTTCTTT. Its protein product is CSARMNTEAFF.

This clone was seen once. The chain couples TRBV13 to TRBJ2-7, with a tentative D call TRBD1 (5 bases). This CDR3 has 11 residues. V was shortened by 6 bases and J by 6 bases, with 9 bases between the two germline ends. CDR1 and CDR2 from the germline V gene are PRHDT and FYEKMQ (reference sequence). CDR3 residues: CASRGEVEQYF. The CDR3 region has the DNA TGTGCCAGCAGAGGGGAAGTCGAGCAGTACTTC.

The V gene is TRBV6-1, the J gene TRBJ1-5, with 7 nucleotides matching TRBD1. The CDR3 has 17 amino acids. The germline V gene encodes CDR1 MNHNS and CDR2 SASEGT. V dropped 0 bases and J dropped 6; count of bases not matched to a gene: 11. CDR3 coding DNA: TGTGCCAGCAGTGAAGCCCATCAACAGGGGAGAGGTCAGCCCCAGCATTTT. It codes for CASSEAHQQGRGQPQHF.

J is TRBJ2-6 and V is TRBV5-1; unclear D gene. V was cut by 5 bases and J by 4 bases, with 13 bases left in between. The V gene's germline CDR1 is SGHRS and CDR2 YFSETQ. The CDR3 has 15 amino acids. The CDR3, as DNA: TGCGCCAGCAGTTTACTCCCCGTGGGGGCCAACGTCCTGACTTTC. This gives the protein CASSLLPVGANVLTF.

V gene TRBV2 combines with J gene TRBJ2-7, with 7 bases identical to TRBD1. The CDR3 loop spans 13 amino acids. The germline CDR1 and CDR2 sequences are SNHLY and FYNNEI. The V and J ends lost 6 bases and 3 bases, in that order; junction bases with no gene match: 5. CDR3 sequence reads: CASRPAGGYEQYF. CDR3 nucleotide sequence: TGTGCCAGCAGACCCGCAGGGGGCTACGAGCAGTACTTC.

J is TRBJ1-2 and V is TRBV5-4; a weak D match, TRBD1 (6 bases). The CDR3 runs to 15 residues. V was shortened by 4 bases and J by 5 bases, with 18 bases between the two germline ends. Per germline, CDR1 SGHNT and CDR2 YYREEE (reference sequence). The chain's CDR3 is CASSLTGAGAYGYTF. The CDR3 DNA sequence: TGTGCCAGCAGCCTGACCGGGGCGGGGGCTTATGGCTACACCTTC.

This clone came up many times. CDR3 protein: CASSLEGTYGYTF. CDR3 sequence (DNA): TGTGCCAGCAGCTTGGAGGGCACCTATGGCTACACCTTC. The rearrangement uses TRBV5-4 and TRBJ1-2; D is uncertain. The CDR3 has 13 residues. Germline V gene data show CDR1 as SGHNT and CDR2 as YYREEE (reference sequence). Trimming removed 0 bases from V and 4 bases from J, with 7 bases in between.

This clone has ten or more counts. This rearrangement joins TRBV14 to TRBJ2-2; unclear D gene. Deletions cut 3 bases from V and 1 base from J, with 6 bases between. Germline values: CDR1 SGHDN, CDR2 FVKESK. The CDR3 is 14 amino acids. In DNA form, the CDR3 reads TGTGCCAGCAGCCAGCCAGGGAACACCGGGGAGCTGTTTTTT. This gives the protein CASSQPGNTGELFF.

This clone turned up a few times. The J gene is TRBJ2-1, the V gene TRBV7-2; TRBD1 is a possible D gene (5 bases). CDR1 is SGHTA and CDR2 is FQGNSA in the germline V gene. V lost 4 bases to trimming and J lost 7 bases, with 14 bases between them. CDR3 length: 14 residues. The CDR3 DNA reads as TGTGCCAGCAGCTCGCGGACCCCAGGGAATGAGCAGTTCTTC. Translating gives CASSSRTPGNEQFF. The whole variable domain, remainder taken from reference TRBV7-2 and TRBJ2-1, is GAGVSQSPSNKVTEKGKDVELRCDPISGHTALYWYRQSLGQGLEFLIYFQGNSAPDKSGLPSDRFSAERTGGSVSTLTIQRTQQEDSAVYLCASSSRTPGNEQFFGPGTRLTVL.

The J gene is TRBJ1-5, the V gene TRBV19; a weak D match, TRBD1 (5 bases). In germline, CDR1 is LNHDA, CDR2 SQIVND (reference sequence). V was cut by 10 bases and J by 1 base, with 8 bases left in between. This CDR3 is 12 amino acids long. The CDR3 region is CATRDSNQPQHF. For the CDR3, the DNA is TGTGCCACTCGGGACAGCAATCAGCCCCAGCATTTT. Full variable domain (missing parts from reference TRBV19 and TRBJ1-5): DGGITQSPKYLFRKEGQNVTLSCEQNLNHDAMYWYRQDPGQGLRLIYYSQIVNDFQKGDIAEGYSVSREKKESFPLTVTSAQKNPTAFYLCATRDSNQPQHFGDGTRLSIL.

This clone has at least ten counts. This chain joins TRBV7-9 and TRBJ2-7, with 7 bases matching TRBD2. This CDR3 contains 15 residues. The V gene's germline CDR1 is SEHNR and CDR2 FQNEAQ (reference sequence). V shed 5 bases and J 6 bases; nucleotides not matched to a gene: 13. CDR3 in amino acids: CASSIEWGGQGEQYF. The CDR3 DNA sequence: TGTGCCAGCAGCATCGAGTGGGGAGGGCAAGGCGAGCAGTACTTC.

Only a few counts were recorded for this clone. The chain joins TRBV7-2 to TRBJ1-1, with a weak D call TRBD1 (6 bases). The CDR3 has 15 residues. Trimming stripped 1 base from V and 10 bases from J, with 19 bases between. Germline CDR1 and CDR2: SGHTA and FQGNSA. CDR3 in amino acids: CASSLGSGGRLVAFF. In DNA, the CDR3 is TGTGCCAGCAGCTTAGGCTCCGGGGGGCGGTTGGTAGCTTTCTTT.

For the CDR3, the DNA is TGTGCCAGCAGCCCAGTGGGGCTAGTCAATGAGCAGTTCTTC. Translation: CASSPVGLVNEQFF. The chain recombines TRBV7-9 with TRBJ2-1; D may be TRBD1 (5 bases). Germline assignment: CDR1 SEHNR and CDR2 FQNEAQ (reference sequence). V was pared by 5 bases and J by 6 bases, with 14 bases between. The length of the CDR3 is 14 residues. The variable domain in full, completed from reference TRBV7-9 and TRBJ2-1, reads DTGVSQNPRHKITKRGQNVTFRCDPISEHNRLYWYRQTLGQGPEFLTYFQNEAQLEKSRLLSDRFSAERPKGSFSTLEIQRTEQGDSAMYLCASSPVGLVNEQFFGPGTRLTVL.

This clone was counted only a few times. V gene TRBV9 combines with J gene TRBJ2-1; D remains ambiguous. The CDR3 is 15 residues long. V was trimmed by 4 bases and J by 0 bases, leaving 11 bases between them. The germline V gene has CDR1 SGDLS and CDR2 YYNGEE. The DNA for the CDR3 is TGTGCCAGCAGCATTCCGGGTAGCTCCTACAATGAGCAGTTCTTC. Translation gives CASSIPGSSYNEQFF.

The CDR3 nucleotides are TGTGCCAGCAGTCAAGGAGGGGGCAAGTCCTACAATGAGCAGTTCTTC. Its translation: CASSQGGGKSYNEQFF. The chain employs TRBV5-4 and TRBJ2-1; D perhaps matches TRBD1 (7 bases). The CDR3 loop spans 16 amino acids. The ends were cut back, 5 bases at V and 1 base at J, with 16 bases in the middle. Germline CDR1 SGHNT, CDR2 YYREEE (reference sequence).

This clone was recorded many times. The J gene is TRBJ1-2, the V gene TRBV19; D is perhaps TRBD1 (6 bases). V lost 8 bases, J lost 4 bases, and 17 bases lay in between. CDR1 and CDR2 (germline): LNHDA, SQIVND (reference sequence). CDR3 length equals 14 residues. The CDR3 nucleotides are TGTGCCAGTGGAGTCGGCAGGGGAACCTATGGCTACACCTTC. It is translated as CASGVGRGTYGYTF.

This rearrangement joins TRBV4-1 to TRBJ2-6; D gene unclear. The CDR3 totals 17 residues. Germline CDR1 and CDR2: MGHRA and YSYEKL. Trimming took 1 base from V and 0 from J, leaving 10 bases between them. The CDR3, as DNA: TGCGCCAGCAGCCAAGTGGGCCAGAGCTCTGGGGCCAACGTCCTGACTTTC. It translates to CASSQVGQSSGANVLTF.

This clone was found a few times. CDR3 in amino acids: CASSLPLRDRVSANYGYTF. DNA for the CDR3: TGTGCCAGCAGCTTACCCCTGCGGGACAGGGTTTCAGCTAACTATGGCTACACCTTC. The chain joins TRBV7-8 to TRBJ1-2, with 9 bases that match TRBD1. With V trimmed by 2 bases and J by 0 bases, 13 bases remained unmatched. CDR1 and CDR2 (germline): SGHVS, FQNEAQ. CDR3 length: 19 amino acids.

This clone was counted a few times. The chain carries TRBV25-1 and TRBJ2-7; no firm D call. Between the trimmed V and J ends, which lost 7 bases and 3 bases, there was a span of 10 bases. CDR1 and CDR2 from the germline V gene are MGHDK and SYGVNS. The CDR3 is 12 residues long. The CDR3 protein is CASTTGNYEQYF. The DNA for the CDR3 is TGTGCCAGCACAACTGGTAACTACGAGCAGTACTTC.

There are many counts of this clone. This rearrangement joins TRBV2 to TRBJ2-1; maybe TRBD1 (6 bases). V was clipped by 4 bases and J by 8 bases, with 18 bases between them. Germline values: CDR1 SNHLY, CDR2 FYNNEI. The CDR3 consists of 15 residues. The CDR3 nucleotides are TGTGCCAGCAGTGTGGGAGCCACAGGGCTCCATGAGCAGTTCTTC. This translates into CASSVGATGLHEQFF.

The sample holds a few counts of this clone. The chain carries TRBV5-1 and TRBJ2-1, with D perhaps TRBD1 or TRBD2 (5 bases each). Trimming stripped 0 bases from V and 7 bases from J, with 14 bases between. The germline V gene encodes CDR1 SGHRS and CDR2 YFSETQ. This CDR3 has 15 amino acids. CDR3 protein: CASSLVGDALNEQFF. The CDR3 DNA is TGCGCCAGCAGCTTGGTGGGGGACGCCCTTAATGAGCAGTTCTTC.